Detailed here is one TCR beta chain. Its specificity is unknown. Method: immunoSEQ multiplex PCR; TCRdb's copy keeps in-frame clones and lacks some. The sample lists about 14,000 clones, 85% to 90% occurring once. The CDR3 is made up of 14 amino acids. V lost 6 bases and J 1 base, leaving 12 bases between the germline ends. Per the germline V gene, CDR1 is SNHLY and CDR2 is FYNNEI. This entry belongs to a study of pediatric ulcerative colitis. Study-level points and caveats: Clonal expansions reduced rectal repertoire diversity in acute severe colitis. A couple of rectal clonotypes were found only in ulcerative colitis patients, all of them.

The receptor was derived from a boy aged 10-17 years with moderate ulcerative colitis. The sequencing sample was made of blood. This sequence joins TRBV2 and TRBJ1-1, with D tentatively TRBD1 (5 bases). The CDR3 spells CASRLQGENTEAFF. For the CDR3, the DNA is TGTGCCAGCAGACTCCAGGGAGAGAACACTGAAGCTTTCTTT.